This TCR beta chain was sequenced during a study of T-cell reconstitution after alpha-beta-depleted transplantation in children. Findings and caveats of the study: Fresh T-cell production supplied most of the T-cell counts and diversity seen one year after transplant. Surviving recipient T cells and thymic progenitors produced the high day-60 TCRbeta diversity seen in some patients. About two months after transplant, alpha-beta T cells reportedly came from several hundred expanded graft clones.

Remarks on this clonotype: Its specificity is unknown.

V dropped 0 bases and J dropped 5 bases, with 10 bases sitting between them. This CDR3 contains 14 residues. The germline gives CDR1 LNHNV, CDR2 YYDKDF (reference sequence). Molecular barcoding with unique molecular identifiers was used for the TCRbeta library. TCRdb ran MiXCR on the PCR reads and lists one entry per CDR3 protein. The data show hundreds of thousands of distinct CDR3 sequences, about 16% seen once. This clonotype was obtained from a male patient aged 10-17 years who had a stem cell transplant for acute lymphoblastic leukemia, so the T cells may come from the graft donor. The rearrangement joins TRBV15 to TRBJ2-5; perhaps TRBD1 as D (5 bases). Sequenced here: PBMCs, mostly from graft donor cells, sampled 360 days after TCRalphabeta/CD19-depleted stem cell transplant. The CDR3 coding sequence is TGTGCCACCAGCAGAGATCAGGGCGAGGAGACCCAGTACTTC. Protein: CATSRDQGEETQYF.